This entry describes one TCR beta chain. What it binds is unknown. An end of the junction does not agree with germline; a read error may underlie this. Germline V lookup: CDR1 SSHAT, CDR2 FNYEAQ (reference sequence). The CDR3 consists of 18 residues. Naive CD8 isolation took CD45RO-negative cells positively selected for CCR7 and excluded terminally differentiated effector memory CD45RA+ cells. These data belong to a study of shared clonotypes between healthy human individuals. Study findings and constraints: The donor pool, a small one, limited the genetic and exposure-history diversity represented.

Deep-level running was used for the assay. Data came from immunoSEQ multiplex PCR; TCRdb stores just in-frame clones and leaves some out. The sample lists around 2,000,000 clones, approximately 95% occurring once. Specimen: naive CD8+ T cells sorted from blood. The gene calls are TRBV7-7 and TRBJ2-5; 10 nucleotides line up with TRBD1. The TCR comes from a man between 18 and 35 years old in good health. The CDR3: CASSPDQTGGVWQETQYF. CDR3 nucleotides: TGTGCTAGCAGCCCCGATCAGACAGGGGGCGTCTGGCAAGAGACCCAGTACTTC. Complete variable domain (other parts from reference TRBV7-7 and TRBJ2-5): GAGVSQSPRYKVTKRGQDVTLRCDPISSHATLYWYQQALGQGPEFLTYFNYEAQPDKSGLPSDRFSAERPEGSISTLTIQRTEQRDSAMYRCASSPDQTGGVWQETQYFGPGTRLLVL.